The clone carrying this T cell receptor beta chain was seen more than once but under ten times. This entry belongs to a study of high-grade serous ovarian cancer treatment subgroups. TCRdb's copy holds only in-frame clones and misses some; the assay was immunoSEQ multiplex PCR. The repertoire consists of about 1,900 clones, with 82% occurring once and the leading ten covering 6.5% to 9%. Tumor tissue was taken before any definitive surgery or chemotherapy was given. CDR1 MNHNS and CDR2 SASEGT come from the germline V gene. The CDR3 covers 15 residues. The junction had 7 bases not matched to a gene; V was cut back by 5 bases and J by 6 bases.

The receptor's source is a human donor with high-grade serous ovarian cancer. The rearrangement links TRBV6-1 to TRBJ1-6, with 7 bases identical to TRBD1. What was sequenced was tumor tissue. The CDR3, as DNA: TGTGCCAGCAGTATTCACAGGGGCCCTAATTCACCCCTCCACTTT. Amino acids: CASSIHRGPNSPLHF.